The present TCR beta chain was sequenced within a study of T-cell reconstitution after alpha-beta-depleted transplantation in children. Study results and caveats: A year post-transplant, T-cell counts and diversity derived mostly from newly produced T cells. The origin of alpha-beta T cells about two months after transplant was reportedly several hundred expanded graft clones. Some patients showed high day-60 TCRbeta diversity, which derived from surviving recipient T cells and thymic progenitors.

As it was prepared, the TCRbeta library received unique molecular identifiers. TCRdb ran MiXCR on the PCR reads and lists one entry per CDR3 protein. The sample includes about 300,000 distinct CDR3 sequences, less than 9.5% of them seen just once. Germline CDR1 is MDHEN and CDR2 is SYDVKM. The ends were cut back, 2 bases at V and 5 bases at J, with 15 bases in the middle. The CDR3 consists of 15 residues. This clonotype was observed many times. Its antigen is not known. The source material was peripheral blood, sampled 360 days after TCRalphabeta/CD19-depleted stem cell transplant. This chain uses TRBV28 with TRBJ2-5; D is unclear. This receptor was obtained from a female patient younger than 10 who had a stem cell transplant for Fanconi anemia, so the T cells may come from the graft donor. The CDR3 spells CASSLASGLGETQYF. The CDR3 DNA reads TGTGCCAGCAGTTTAGCATCCGGTTTAGGGGAGACCCAGTACTTC. Together with reference TRBV28 and TRBJ2-5, the CDR3 gives the full variable domain: DVKVTQSSRYLVKRTGEKVFLECVQDMDHENMFWYRQDPGLGLRLIYFSYDVKMKEKGDIPEGYSVSREKKERFSLILESASTNQTSMYLCASSLASGLGETQYFGPGTRLLVL.